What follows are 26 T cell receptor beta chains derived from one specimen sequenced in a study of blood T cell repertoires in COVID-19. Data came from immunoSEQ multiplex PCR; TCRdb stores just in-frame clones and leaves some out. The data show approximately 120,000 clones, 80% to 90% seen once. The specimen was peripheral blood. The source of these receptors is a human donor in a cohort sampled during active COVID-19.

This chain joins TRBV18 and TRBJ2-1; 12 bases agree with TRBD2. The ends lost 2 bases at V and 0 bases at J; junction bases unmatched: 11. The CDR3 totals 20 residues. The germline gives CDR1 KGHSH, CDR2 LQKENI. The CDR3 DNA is TGTGCCAGCTCACCAAGCGGACTAGCGGGACGTTTCAGCTCCTACAATGAGCAGTTCTTC. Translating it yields CASSPSGLAGRFSSYNEQFF.

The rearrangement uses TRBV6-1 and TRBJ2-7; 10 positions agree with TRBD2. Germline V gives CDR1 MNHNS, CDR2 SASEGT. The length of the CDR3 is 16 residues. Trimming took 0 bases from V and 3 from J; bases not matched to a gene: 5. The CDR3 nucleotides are TGTGCCAGCAGTGAAGCGCTAGCGGGGGCCGACTACGAGCAGTACTTC. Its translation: CASSEALAGADYEQYF.

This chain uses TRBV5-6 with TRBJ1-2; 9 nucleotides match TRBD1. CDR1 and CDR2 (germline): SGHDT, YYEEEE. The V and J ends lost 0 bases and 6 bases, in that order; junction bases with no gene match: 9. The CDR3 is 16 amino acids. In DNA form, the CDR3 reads TGTGCCAGCAGCTTGGGACAGGGGGGCAGTCTTCATGGCTACACCTTC. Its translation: CASSLGQGGSLHGYTF.

CDR3 nucleotide sequence: TGTGCCAGCAGCTTGTTCCTGGGGGCCTCCTACAATGAGCAGTTCTTC. Translation gives CASSLFLGASYNEQFF. This chain uses TRBV5-6 with TRBJ2-1; tentative D call: TRBD1 (6 bases). Trimming took 1 base from V and 0 from J, leaving 11 bases between them. The CDR3 sequence is 16 residues long. Germline assignment: CDR1 SGHDT and CDR2 YYEEEE.

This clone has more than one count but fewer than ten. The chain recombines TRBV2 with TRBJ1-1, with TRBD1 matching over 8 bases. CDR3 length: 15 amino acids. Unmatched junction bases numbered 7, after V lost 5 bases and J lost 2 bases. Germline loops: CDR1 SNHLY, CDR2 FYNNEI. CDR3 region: CASSTSGGRNTEAFF. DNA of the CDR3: TGTGCCAGCAGTACGTCAGGGGGCCGCAACACTGAAGCTTTCTTT.

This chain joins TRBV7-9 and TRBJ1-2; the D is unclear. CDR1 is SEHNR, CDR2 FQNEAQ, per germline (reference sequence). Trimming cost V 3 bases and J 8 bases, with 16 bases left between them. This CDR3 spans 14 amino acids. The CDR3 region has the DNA TGTGCCAGCAGCTTCGCGGCTCGGGTACGGGGCTACACCTTC. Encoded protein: CASSFAARVRGYTF.

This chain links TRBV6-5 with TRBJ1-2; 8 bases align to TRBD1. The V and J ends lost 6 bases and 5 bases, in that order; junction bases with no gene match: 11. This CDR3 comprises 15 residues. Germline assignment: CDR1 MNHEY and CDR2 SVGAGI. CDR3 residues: CASRGGQARRYGYTF. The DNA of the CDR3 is TGTGCCAGCAGGGGGGGACAGGCCAGGAGGTATGGCTACACCTTC.

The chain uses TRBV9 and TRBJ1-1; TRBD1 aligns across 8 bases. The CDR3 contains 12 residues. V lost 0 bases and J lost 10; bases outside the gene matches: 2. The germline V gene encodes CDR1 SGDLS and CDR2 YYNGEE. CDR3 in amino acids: CASSVGTGGAFF. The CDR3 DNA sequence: TGTGCCAGCAGCGTAGGCACAGGGGGAGCTTTCTTT.

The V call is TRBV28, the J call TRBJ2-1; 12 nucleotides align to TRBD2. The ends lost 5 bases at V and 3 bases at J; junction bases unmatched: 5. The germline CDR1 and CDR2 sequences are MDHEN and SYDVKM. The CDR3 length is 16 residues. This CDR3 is CASSLPLAGGYNEQFF. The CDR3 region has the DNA TGTGCCAGCAGTCTCCCACTAGCGGGGGGCTACAATGAGCAGTTCTTC.

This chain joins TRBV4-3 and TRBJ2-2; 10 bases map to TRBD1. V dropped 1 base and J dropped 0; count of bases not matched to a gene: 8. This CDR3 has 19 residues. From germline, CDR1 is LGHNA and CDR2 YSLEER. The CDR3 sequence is CASSQAGGQGVPNTGELFF. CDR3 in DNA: TGCGCCAGCAGCCAAGCTGGCGGACAGGGGGTCCCGAACACCGGGGAGCTGTTTTTT.

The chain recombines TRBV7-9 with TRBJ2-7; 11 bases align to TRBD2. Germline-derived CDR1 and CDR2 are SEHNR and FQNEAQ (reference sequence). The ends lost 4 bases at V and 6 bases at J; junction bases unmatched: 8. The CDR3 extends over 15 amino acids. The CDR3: CASSSTSGRWGEQYF. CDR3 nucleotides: TGTGCCAGCAGCTCAACTAGCGGGAGATGGGGCGAGCAGTACTTC.

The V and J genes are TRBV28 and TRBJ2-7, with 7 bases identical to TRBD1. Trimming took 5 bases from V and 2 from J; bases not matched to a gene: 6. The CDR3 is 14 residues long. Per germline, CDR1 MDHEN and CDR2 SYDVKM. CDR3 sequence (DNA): TGTGCCAGCAGTCCAGGGGGACAGACCTACGAGCAGTACTTC. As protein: CASSPGGQTYEQYF.

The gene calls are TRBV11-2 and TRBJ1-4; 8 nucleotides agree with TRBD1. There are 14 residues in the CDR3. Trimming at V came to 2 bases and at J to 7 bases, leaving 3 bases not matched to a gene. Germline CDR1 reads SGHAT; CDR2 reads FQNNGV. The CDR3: CASSLNRGGEKLFF. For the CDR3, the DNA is TGTGCCAGCAGCTTAAACAGGGGGGGTGAAAAACTGTTTTTT.

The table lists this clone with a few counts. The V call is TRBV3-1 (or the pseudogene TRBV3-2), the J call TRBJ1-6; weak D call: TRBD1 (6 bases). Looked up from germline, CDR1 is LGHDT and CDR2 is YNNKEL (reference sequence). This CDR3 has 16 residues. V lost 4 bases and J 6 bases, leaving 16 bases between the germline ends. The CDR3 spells CASSRSQGISNSPLHF. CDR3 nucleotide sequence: TGTGCCAGCAGCCGCTCGCAGGGGATTAGTAATTCACCCCTCCACTTT.

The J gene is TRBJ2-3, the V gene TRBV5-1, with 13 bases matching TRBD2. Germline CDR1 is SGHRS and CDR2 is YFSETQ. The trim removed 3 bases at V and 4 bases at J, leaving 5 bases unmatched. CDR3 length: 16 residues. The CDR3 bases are TGCGCCAGCAGCTCTGGACTAGCGGGGGCCGCAGATACGCAGTATTTT. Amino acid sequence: CASSSGLAGAADTQYF.

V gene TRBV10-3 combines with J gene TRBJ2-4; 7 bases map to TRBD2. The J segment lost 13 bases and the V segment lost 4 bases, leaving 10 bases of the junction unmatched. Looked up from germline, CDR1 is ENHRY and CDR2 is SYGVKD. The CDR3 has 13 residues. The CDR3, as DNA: TGTGCCATCAGTGCGGGGGGACGTCGGGCCCAGTACTTC. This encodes CAISAGGRRAQYF.

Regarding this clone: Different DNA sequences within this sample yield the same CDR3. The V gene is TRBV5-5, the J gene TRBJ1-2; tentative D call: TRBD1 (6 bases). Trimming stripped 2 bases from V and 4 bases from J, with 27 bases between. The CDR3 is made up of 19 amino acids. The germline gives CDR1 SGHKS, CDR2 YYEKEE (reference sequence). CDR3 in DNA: TGTGCCAGCAGCTTTAGGCCGAACAGGGAGGGGGGTGTTAGCTATGGCTACACCTTC. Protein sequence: CASSFRPNREGGVSYGYTF.

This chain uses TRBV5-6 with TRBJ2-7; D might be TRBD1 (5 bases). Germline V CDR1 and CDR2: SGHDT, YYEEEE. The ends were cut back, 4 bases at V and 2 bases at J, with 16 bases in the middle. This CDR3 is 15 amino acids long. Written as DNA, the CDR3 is TGTGCCAGCAGCAACCCAACCTCGACAGCCTACGAGCAGTACTTC. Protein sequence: CASSNPTSTAYEQYF.

The CDR3 sequence: CASSEHLPGPYGYTF. The CDR3 DNA reads as TGTGCCAGCAGCGAACATCTACCAGGGCCCTATGGCTACACCTTC. V usage is TRBV7-9 and J usage is TRBJ1-2; tentatively, D is TRBD1 (5 bases). The germline CDR1 and CDR2 sequences are SEHNR and FQNEAQ (reference sequence). The germline V and J ends were trimmed by 5 bases and 4 bases, with 17 bases remaining between them. The CDR3 covers 15 residues.

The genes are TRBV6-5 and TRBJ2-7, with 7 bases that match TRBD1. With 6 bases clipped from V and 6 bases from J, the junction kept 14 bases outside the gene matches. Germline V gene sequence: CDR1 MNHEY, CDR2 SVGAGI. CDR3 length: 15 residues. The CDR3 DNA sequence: TGTGCCAGCAGGGGGCAACAGGGGCCCCTGGGCGAGCAGTACTTC. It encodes CASRGQQGPLGEQYF.

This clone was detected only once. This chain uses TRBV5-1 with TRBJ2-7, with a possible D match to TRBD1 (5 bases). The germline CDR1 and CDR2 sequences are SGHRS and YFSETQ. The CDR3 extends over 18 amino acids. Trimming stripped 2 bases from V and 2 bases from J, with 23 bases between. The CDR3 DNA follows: TGCGCCAGCAGCTTACAGGTCCTACCCGTACCTGGCCCCTACGAGCAGTACTTC. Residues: CASSLQVLPVPGPYEQYF.

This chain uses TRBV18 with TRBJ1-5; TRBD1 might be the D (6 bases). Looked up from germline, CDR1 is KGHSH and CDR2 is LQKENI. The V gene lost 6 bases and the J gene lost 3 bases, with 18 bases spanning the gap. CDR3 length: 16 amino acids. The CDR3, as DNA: TGTGCCAGCTCCGACGTTGGCGGGGGGCTCAATCAGCCCCAGCATTTT. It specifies CASSDVGGGLNQPQHF.

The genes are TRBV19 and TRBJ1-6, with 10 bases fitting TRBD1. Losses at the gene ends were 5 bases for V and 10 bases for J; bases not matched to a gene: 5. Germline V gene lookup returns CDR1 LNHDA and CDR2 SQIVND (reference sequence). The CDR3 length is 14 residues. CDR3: CASSPGQGRSPLHF. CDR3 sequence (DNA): TGTGCCAGTAGTCCGGGACAGGGGCGCTCACCCCTCCACTTT.

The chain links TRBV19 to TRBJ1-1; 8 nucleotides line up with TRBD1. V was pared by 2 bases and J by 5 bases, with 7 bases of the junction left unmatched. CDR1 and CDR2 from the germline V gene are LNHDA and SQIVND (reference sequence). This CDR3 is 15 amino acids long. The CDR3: CASSIWTGMRTEAFF. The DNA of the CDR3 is TGTGCCAGTAGTATATGGACAGGGATGCGGACTGAAGCTTTCTTT.

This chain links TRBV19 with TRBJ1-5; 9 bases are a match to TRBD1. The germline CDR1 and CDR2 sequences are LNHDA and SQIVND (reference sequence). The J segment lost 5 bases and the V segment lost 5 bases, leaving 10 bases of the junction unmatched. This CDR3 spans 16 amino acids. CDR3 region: CASSLGQGGVDQPQHF. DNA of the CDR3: TGTGCCAGTAGTCTGGGACAGGGAGGAGTGGATCAGCCCCAGCATTTT.

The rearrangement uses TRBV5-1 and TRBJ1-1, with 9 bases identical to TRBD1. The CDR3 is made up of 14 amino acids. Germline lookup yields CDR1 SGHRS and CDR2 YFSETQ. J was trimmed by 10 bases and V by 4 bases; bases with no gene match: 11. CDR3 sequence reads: CASSRRDRAHRAFF. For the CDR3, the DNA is TGCGCCAGCAGCAGGCGGGACAGGGCCCATCGAGCTTTCTTT.